This TCR beta chain was captured by sequencing in a study of response to subunit inactivated influenza vaccine. This CDR3 region has 17 residues. Losses at the gene ends were 2 bases for V and 1 base for J; bases not matched to a gene: 8. CDR1 is LGHNA, CDR2 YSLEER, per germline. This clonotype was recorded a few times. TCRdb reprocessed the RT-PCR reads via MiXCR and lists one record per CDR3 protein. The table has around 500,000 distinct CDR3 sequences, about a tenth seen once; the top ten hold more than 10%. The TCR was taken from a man between 50 and 59 years old who received an inactivated influenza vaccine. The V gene is TRBV4-3, the J gene TRBJ2-3; 8 bases are shared with TRBD1. Material: PBMCs from blood, obtained roughly 46 days after vaccination. CDR3 residues: CASSQFRQGAGTDTQYF. CDR3 DNA sequence: TGCGCCAGCAGCCAATTTCGCCAGGGGGCAGGCACAGATACGCAGTATTTT.